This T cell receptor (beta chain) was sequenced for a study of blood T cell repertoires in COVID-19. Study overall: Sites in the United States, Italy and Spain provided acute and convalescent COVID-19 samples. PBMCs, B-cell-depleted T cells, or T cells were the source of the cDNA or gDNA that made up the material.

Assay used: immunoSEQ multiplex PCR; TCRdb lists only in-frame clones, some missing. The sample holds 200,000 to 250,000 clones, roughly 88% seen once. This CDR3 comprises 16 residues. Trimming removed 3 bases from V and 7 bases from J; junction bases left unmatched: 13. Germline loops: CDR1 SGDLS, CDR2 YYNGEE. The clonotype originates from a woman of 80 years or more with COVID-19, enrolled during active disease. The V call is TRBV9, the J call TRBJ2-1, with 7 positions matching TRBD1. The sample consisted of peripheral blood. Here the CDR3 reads CASSASTGISWNEQFF. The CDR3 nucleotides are TGTGCCAGCAGCGCCTCGACAGGGATATCTTGGAATGAGCAGTTCTTC. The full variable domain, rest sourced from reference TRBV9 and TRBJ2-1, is DSGVTQTPKHLITATGQRVTLRCSPRSGDLSVYWYQQSLDQGLQFLIQYYNGEERAKGNILERFSAQQFPDLHSELNLSSLELGDSALYFCASSASTGISWNEQFFGPGTRLTVL.